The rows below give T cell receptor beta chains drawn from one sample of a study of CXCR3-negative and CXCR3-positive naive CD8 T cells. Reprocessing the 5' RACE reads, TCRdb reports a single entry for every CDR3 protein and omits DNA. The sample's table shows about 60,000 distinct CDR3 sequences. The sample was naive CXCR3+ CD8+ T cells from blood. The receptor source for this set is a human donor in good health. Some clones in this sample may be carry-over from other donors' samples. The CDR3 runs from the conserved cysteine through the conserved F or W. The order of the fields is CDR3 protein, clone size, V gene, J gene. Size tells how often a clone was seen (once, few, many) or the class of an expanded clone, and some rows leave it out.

CDR3: CASSQDWGGNYGYTF
size: -
V: TRBV3-1
J: TRBJ1-2

CDR3: CARGTSNTGEPFF
size: -
V: TRBV10-2
J: TRBJ2-2

CDR3: CASSFGDLTEAFF
size: -
V: TRBV12-3/TRBV12-4
J: TRBJ1-1

CDR3: CASSSRQLFYGYTF
size: -
V: TRBV28
J: TRBJ1-2

CDR3: CASTTGTGGTDTQYF
size: -
V: TRBV7-6
J: TRBJ2-3

CDR3: CASSRTSGGQETQYF
size: -
V: TRBV6-4
J: TRBJ2-5

CDR3: CASSGRSGGAHHEQYF
size: -
V: TRBV9
J: TRBJ2-7

CDR3: CSVEASAQNIQYF
size: -
V: TRBV29-1
J: TRBJ2-4

CDR3: CASSFGTLEETQYF
size: -
V: TRBV11-2
J: TRBJ2-5

CDR3: CASSQDYPAGLAGAQETQYF
size: -
V: TRBV3-1
J: TRBJ2-5

CDR3: CASRWTSPTGELFF
size: -
V: TRBV2
J: TRBJ2-2

CDR3: CSARDPLSRDRGQDEQFF
size: -
V: TRBV20-1
J: TRBJ2-1

CDR3: CASSEGVRGYEQYF
size: -
V: TRBV25-1
J: TRBJ2-7

CDR3: CASNAGAFTDTQYF
size: -
V: TRBV2
J: TRBJ2-3

CDR3: CASSQDDWSSYNEQFF
size: -
V: TRBV4-3
J: TRBJ2-1

CDR3: CASSLDPTPYEQYF
size: -
V: TRBV7-2
J: TRBJ2-7

CDR3: CASSPGARTGLNEKLFF
size: -
V: TRBV28
J: TRBJ1-4

CDR3: CASRPTENSPLHF
size: medium-sized
V: TRBV7-3
J: TRBJ1-6

CDR3: CASSLVTGSYEQYF
size: -
V: TRBV7-9
J: TRBJ2-7

CDR3: CASSPTGPNRWGSTEAFF
size: -
V: TRBV11-1
J: TRBJ1-1

CDR3: CSVQTGQGGTGELFF
size: -
V: TRBV29-1
J: TRBJ2-2

CDR3: CASSPPGALHEKLFF
size: -
V: TRBV12-3/TRBV12-4
J: TRBJ1-4

CDR3: CASSYTGGQETQYF
size: -
V: TRBV7-8
J: TRBJ2-5

CDR3: CASSPEAGEQETQYF
size: -
V: TRBV18
J: TRBJ2-5

CDR3: CASSPYLRDRGDNEQFF
size: -
V: TRBV7-6
J: TRBJ2-1

CDR3: CASSLRKITSSPLHF
size: -
V: TRBV13
J: TRBJ1-6

CDR3: CSVDGRVADEQFF
size: -
V: TRBV29-1
J: TRBJ2-1

CDR3: CSVEDGRDRDNEQFF
size: -
V: TRBV29-1
J: TRBJ2-1

CDR3: CSVEDRTSANTGELFF
size: -
V: TRBV29-1
J: TRBJ2-2

CDR3: CASSSPGSYTF
size: -
V: TRBV12-3/TRBV12-4
J: TRBJ1-2

CDR3: CASSPERGFLSGANVLTF
size: -
V: TRBV19
J: TRBJ2-6

CDR3: CASSLKGTNQPQHF
size: -
V: TRBV7-2
J: TRBJ1-5

CDR3: CASSWPSMNTEAFF
size: -
V: TRBV7-9
J: TRBJ1-1

CDR3: CASSRTSGFYNEQFF
size: -
V: TRBV2
J: TRBJ2-1

CDR3: CASSLTTGGGEQYF
size: -
V: TRBV7-2
J: TRBJ2-7

CDR3: CASSFSPTSGGALDEQFF
size: -
V: TRBV7-7
J: TRBJ2-1

CDR3: CASSFSAYNEQFF
size: -
V: TRBV27
J: TRBJ2-1

CDR3: CASSLDLLRDTGELFF
size: -
V: TRBV14
J: TRBJ2-2

CDR3: CASSLTSEATYEQYF
size: -
V: TRBV6-5
J: TRBJ2-7

CDR3: CASSDTGRSGYTF
size: -
V: TRBV28
J: TRBJ1-2

CDR3: CASSFLSGGLEAFF
size: -
V: TRBV12-3/TRBV12-4
J: TRBJ1-1

CDR3: CASSYGYRGRADTQYF
size: -
V: TRBV6-2/TRBV6-3
J: TRBJ2-3

CDR3: CASRPIDSNYGYTF
size: -
V: TRBV28
J: TRBJ1-2

CDR3: CASSHLLGDVVYEQYF
size: -
V: TRBV7-8
J: TRBJ2-7

CDR3: CASSGGRQGTDTQYF
size: -
V: TRBV28
J: TRBJ2-3

CDR3: CSASDSSTDTQYF
size: -
V: TRBV20-1
J: TRBJ2-3

CDR3: CASSVGGGAGNEQFF
size: -
V: TRBV5-1
J: TRBJ2-1

CDR3: CASSQTGSTDTQYF
size: -
V: TRBV7-3
J: TRBJ2-3

CDR3: CSVDYRGNTEAFF
size: -
V: TRBV29-1
J: TRBJ1-1

CDR3: CASSAHGDSHSPLHF
size: -
V: TRBV2
J: TRBJ1-6

CDR3: CASSLRGGAVDTEAFF
size: -
V: TRBV12-3/TRBV12-4
J: TRBJ1-1

CDR3: CASRPLAASYEQYF
size: -
V: TRBV7-2
J: TRBJ2-7

CDR3: CASSWSHTNTGELFF
size: -
V: TRBV27
J: TRBJ2-2

CDR3: CASSLEGPLVLDNEQFF
size: -
V: TRBV5-1
J: TRBJ2-1

CDR3: CASSLTPGQGVGYTF
size: -
V: TRBV5-4
J: TRBJ1-2

CDR3: CASSLVTGSYGYTF
size: -
V: TRBV11-2
J: TRBJ1-2